This T cell receptor (beta chain) was identified in a study of blood T cell repertoires in COVID-19. Overall study context: Samples of COVID-19 (acute and convalescent) were obtained from the United States, Italy and Spain. Sources were T cells, B-cell-depleted T cells, or PBMCs; the material itself was cDNA or gDNA.

The CDR3 spans 13 residues. V gave up 6 bases and J gave up 4 bases; unmatched junction bases: 4. CDR1 LNHDA and CDR2 SQIVND come from the germline V gene (reference sequence). This clone was detected ten times or more. Sequencing was performed with immunoSEQ multiplex PCR; in TCRdb, only in-frame clones are kept and a portion is missing. Of 90,000 to 140,000 clones in the sample, around four fifths are singletons; the top ten hold approximately 19%. This TCR was sampled from a woman in her 70s with acute or convalescent COVID-19. The J gene is TRBJ1-2, the V gene TRBV19; 8 bases line up with TRBD1. The sample consisted of peripheral blood. The CDR3 sequence is CASSPQGAYGYTF. The DNA for the CDR3 is TGTGCCAGTAGCCCTCAGGGGGCCTATGGCTACACCTTC.